The 20 T cell receptor beta chains below were found in one sample sequenced in a study of T cell repertoires in cytomegalovirus infection. TCRdb fed the reads into MiXCR, producing one record per CDR3 protein. The top ten clones hold about 4.2% of a sample with approximately 180,000 distinct CDR3 sequences, 8.5% to 10% of them seen once. Specimen: PBMCs. Source of these receptors: a human donor in good health (CMV status not recorded). Some clones in this sample may be carry-over from other donors' samples.

The table lists this clonotype with a few counts. CDR3 DNA sequence: TGTGCCAGTATGTCCTTCCTTGAAGCTTTCTTT. Translation: CASMSFLEAFF. The V gene is TRBV19, the J gene TRBJ1-1; D gene ambiguous. Germline-derived CDR1 and CDR2 are LNHDA and SQIVND (reference sequence). CDR3 size: 11 residues. V gave up 7 bases and J gave up 7 bases, with 10 bases separating them.

This clonotype was counted at least ten times. The V call is TRBV12-3 or TRBV12-4, the J call TRBJ2-7, with 10 bases matching TRBD2. Losses at the gene ends were 5 bases for V and 5 bases for J; bases not matched to a gene: 12. CDR3 length: 16 amino acids. The CDR3 DNA follows: TGTGCCAGCAGTCAAGACACTAGCGGGATTACCCACGAGCAGTACTTC. It specifies CASSQDTSGITHEQYF.

The V call is TRBV23-1, the J call TRBJ2-5; the D gene is possibly TRBD2 (5 bases). TRBV23-1 is identified as an open reading frame with a role that is uncertain. CDR3 length: 15 amino acids. V shed 0 bases and J shed 6 bases, with 14 bases lying between them. CDR3 bases: TGCGCCAGCAGTCAATCAAACACTAGTACAAAGACCCAGTACTTC. This translates into CASSQSNTSTKTQYF.

This clonotype has a handful of counts. CDR3 nucleotides: TGTGCCAGCAGCTTGGACCAGGGGCGGCAAGAGACCCAGTACTTC. Amino acid sequence: CASSLDQGRQETQYF. The V call is TRBV5-4, the J call TRBJ2-5, with D possibly matching TRBD1 (6 bases). The germline V gene has CDR1 SGHNT and CDR2 YYREEE (reference sequence). Trimming removed 0 bases at V and 2 bases at J, with 11 bases between. The CDR3 length is 15 residues.

This clonotype has ten or more counts. The chain carries TRBV12-3 or TRBV12-4 and TRBJ1-5, with D unresolved. The CDR3 consists of 14 residues. V was shortened by 2 bases and J by 7 bases, with 12 bases between the two germline ends. The CDR3 reads CASSLNPSGQPQHF. As DNA, the CDR3 is TGTGCCAGCAGTTTAAATCCGTCGGGACAGCCCCAGCATTTT.

This clonotype showed up many times. The chain carries TRBV7-2 and TRBJ2-3; 12 bases match TRBD2. CDR1 and CDR2 from the germline V gene are SGHTA and FQGNSA. With V trimmed by 3 bases and J by 1 base, 5 bases remained unmatched. CDR3 length equals 17 residues. The CDR3: CASSFLAGGSRTDTQYF. The CDR3 bases are TGTGCCAGCAGCTTCCTAGCGGGGGGGTCTCGCACAGATACGCAGTATTTT.

This clonotype was counted ten times or more. This chain uses TRBV7-2 with TRBJ1-2; 9 bases are a match to TRBD1. J was trimmed by 4 bases and V by 1 base; bases with no gene match: 7. Germline values: CDR1 SGHTA, CDR2 FQGNSA. The CDR3 covers 16 residues. CDR3 nucleotides: TGTGCCAGCAGCTTAGGCAGGGACAGGGCTGGCTATGGCTACACCTTC. It yields the protein CASSLGRDRAGYGYTF.

V usage is TRBV5-4 and J usage is TRBJ2-2; D remains ambiguous. Trimming took off 4 bases at V and 3 bases at J, with 10 bases between the two ends. The CDR3 consists of 14 residues. Germline lookup yields CDR1 SGHNT and CDR2 YYREEE (reference sequence). The CDR3 loop reads CASSLVSDTGELFF. CDR3 bases: TGTGCCAGCAGCCTCGTTTCGGACACCGGGGAGCTGTTTTTT. The full variable domain, rest sourced from reference TRBV5-4 and TRBJ2-2, is ETGVTQSPTHLIKTRGQQVTLRCSSQSGHNTVSWYQQALGQGPQFIFQYYREEENGRGNFPPRFSGLQFPNYSSELNVNALELDDSALYLCASSLVSDTGELFFGEGSRLTVL.

The chain has TRBV7-2 and TRBJ2-4; D might be TRBD2 (5 bases). CDR1 and CDR2 from the germline V gene are SGHTA and FQGNSA. The CDR3 totals 16 residues. V lost 0 bases and J lost 0, with 9 bases in between. CDR3: CASSLARDVAKNIQYF. The DNA of the CDR3 is TGTGCCAGCAGCTTAGCCCGGGATGTAGCCAAAAACATTCAGTACTTC.

This clonotype was picked up a small number of times. The V and J genes are TRBV28 and TRBJ2-1; weak D call: TRBD2 (5 bases). The CDR3 is 14 amino acids. CDR1 is MDHEN and CDR2 is SYDVKM in the germline V gene. V was cut by 2 bases and J by 4 bases, with 9 bases left in between. CDR3 amino acids: CASSLEGRYNEQFF. The CDR3 coding sequence is TGTGCCAGCAGTTTAGAGGGCAGATACAATGAGCAGTTCTTC.

This clonotype has a count of ten or more. The CDR3 region has the DNA TGTGCCAGCAGCCTCAACGTCCTGACTTTC. As protein: CASSLNVLTF. The chain carries TRBV7-2 and TRBJ2-6; unclear D gene. The V gene lost 5 bases and the J gene lost 9 bases, with 2 bases spanning the gap. This CDR3 is built from 10 residues. Germline CDR1 and CDR2: SGHTA and FQGNSA.

There are many counts of this clonotype. The J gene is TRBJ1-1, the V gene TRBV12-3 or TRBV12-4; D unresolved. The CDR3 consists of 14 residues. Trimming stripped 6 bases from V and 1 base from J, with 12 bases between. The CDR3 DNA reads TGTGCCAGCAGCTCCCATACAGCGAACACTGAAGCTTTCTTT. Residues: CASSSHTANTEAFF.

This clonotype was counted a few times. This chain connects TRBV29-1 to TRBJ1-2; D is unresolved. CDR1 is SQVTM and CDR2 is ANQGSEA in the germline V gene. CDR3 length: 12 amino acids. V was shortened by 0 bases and J by 3 bases, with 5 bases between the two germline ends. The CDR3 sequence is CSVEDRDYGYTF. In DNA, the CDR3 is TGCAGCGTTGAAGATCGCGACTATGGCTACACCTTC.

This clonotype occurred many times. Compared with germline, one end of the junction differs, possibly owing to a read error. CDR3 sequence reads: CASRLDMGSGQLAYNEQFF. CDR3 coding DNA: TGTGCCAGCAGGTTAGATATGGGGTCAGGACAATTGGCGTACAATGAGCAGTTCTTC. The chain has TRBV7-8 and TRBJ2-1; tentative D call: TRBD1 (5 bases). Germline V CDR1 and CDR2: SGHVS, FQNEAQ. This CDR3 is 19 amino acids long.

Turning to this clonotype: A much larger clone is a single base away; this may be a read error. CDR3 bases: TGTGCCAGCAGCCCTCTGTTGCTAGCGGGAGGGCACACCGGGGAGCTGTTTTTT. Its protein is CASSPLLLAGGHTGELFF. The chain combines TRBV7-9 with TRBJ2-2; 12 bases are shared with TRBD2. The CDR3 has 18 residues. V shed 5 bases, J shed 3 bases, and the junction held 10 bases outside the gene matches. CDR1 SEHNR and CDR2 FQNEAQ come from the germline V gene (reference sequence).

This clonotype was detected many times. J is TRBJ1-2 and V is TRBV11-2, with D uncertain. V was shortened by 5 bases and J by 5 bases, with 9 bases between the two germline ends. This CDR3 contains 12 residues. Per the germline V gene, CDR1 is SGHAT and CDR2 is FQNNGV. In DNA form, the CDR3 reads TGTGCCAGCAGCCCAGGACGATATGGCTACACCTTC. It encodes CASSPGRYGYTF. The full variable domain, rest sourced from reference TRBV11-2 and TRBJ1-2, is EAGVAQSPRYKIIEKRQSVAFWCNPISGHATLYWYQQILGQGPKLLIQFQNNGVVDDSQLPKDRFSAERLKGVDSTLKIQPAKLEDSAVYLCASSPGRYGYTFGSGTRLTVV.

This clonotype occurred many times. CDR3 DNA: TGTGCCAGCACCAACCGTGCAGGATACACTGAAGCTTTCTTT. Its protein is CASTNRAGYTEAFF. This chain joins TRBV7-8 and TRBJ1-1; D is ambiguous. The germline V gene encodes CDR1 SGHVS and CDR2 FQNEAQ. This CDR3 contains 14 residues. V shed 7 bases and J shed 3 bases, with 15 bases lying between them.

This clonotype was recorded at least ten times. The chain joins TRBV19 to TRBJ1-2, with D unresolved. Per the germline V gene, CDR1 is LNHDA and CDR2 is SQIVND (reference sequence). Trimming took 3 bases from V and 7 from J, leaving 12 bases between them. The CDR3 length is 13 residues. The CDR3 DNA reads as TGTGCCAGTAGTATGGCAACACCCCCTGGCTACACCTTC. Its protein product is CASSMATPPGYTF. The variable domain in full, with the rest retrieved from reference TRBV19 and TRBJ1-2, is DGGITQSPKYLFRKEGQNVTLSCEQNLNHDAMYWYRQDPGQGLRLIYYSQIVNDFQKGDIAEGYSVSREKKESFPLTVTSAQKNPTAFYLCASSMATPPGYTFGSGTRLTVV.

This chain links TRBV5-6 with TRBJ2-1, with D maybe TRBD2 (5 bases). Trimming took 2 bases from V and 3 from J, leaving 12 bases between them. This CDR3 is 15 amino acids long. The germline V gene encodes CDR1 SGHDT and CDR2 YYEEEE. The CDR3 DNA follows: TGTGCCAGCAGCTTCTCGAGCGGCTTCTACAATGAGCAGTTCTTC. This codes for CASSFSSGFYNEQFF.

This clonotype was counted many times. V gene TRBV7-2 combines with J gene TRBJ2-3; perhaps TRBD2 as D (5 bases). V lost 5 bases, J lost 2 bases, and 11 bases lay in between. Per the germline V gene, CDR1 is SGHTA and CDR2 is FQGNSA. The CDR3 runs to 14 residues. Here the CDR3 reads CASSLSGLTDTQYF. CDR3 coding DNA: TGTGCCAGCAGCCTGAGCGGCCTCACAGATACGCAGTATTTT.